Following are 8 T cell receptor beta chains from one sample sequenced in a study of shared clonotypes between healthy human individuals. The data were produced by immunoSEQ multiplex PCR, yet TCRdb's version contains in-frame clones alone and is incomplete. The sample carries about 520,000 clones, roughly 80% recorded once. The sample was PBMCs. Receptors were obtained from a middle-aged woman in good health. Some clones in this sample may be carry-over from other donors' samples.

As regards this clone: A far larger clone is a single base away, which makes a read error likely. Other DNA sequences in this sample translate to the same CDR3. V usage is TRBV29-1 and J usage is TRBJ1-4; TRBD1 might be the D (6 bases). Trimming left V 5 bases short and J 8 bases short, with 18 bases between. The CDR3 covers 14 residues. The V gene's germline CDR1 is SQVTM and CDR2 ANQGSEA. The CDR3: CSVNTGGRGEKLFF. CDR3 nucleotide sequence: TGCAGCGTTAACACCGGGGGCAGAGGAGAAAAACTGTTTTTT.

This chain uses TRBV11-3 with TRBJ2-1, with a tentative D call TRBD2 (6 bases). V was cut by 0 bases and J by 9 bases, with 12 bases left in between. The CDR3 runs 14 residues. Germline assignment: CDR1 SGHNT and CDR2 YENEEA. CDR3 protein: CASSLERDNTEQFF. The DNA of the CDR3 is TGTGCCAGCAGCTTAGAGCGGGATAACACTGAGCAGTTCTTC.

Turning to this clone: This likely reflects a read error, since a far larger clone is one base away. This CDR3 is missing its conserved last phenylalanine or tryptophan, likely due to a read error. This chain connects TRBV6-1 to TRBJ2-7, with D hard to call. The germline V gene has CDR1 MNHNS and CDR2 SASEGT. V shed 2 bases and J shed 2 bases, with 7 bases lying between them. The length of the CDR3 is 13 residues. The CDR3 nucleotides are TGTGCCAGCAGTGAATGGCAGACCTACGAGCAGTACTTA. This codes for CASSEWQTYEQYL.

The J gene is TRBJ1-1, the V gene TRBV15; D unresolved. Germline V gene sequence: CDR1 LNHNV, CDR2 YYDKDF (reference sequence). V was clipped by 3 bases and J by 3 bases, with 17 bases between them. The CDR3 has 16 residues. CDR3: CATSRRGGRGYTEAFF. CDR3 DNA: TGTGCCACCAGCAGGCGGGGAGGGCGCGGCTACACTGAAGCTTTCTTT.

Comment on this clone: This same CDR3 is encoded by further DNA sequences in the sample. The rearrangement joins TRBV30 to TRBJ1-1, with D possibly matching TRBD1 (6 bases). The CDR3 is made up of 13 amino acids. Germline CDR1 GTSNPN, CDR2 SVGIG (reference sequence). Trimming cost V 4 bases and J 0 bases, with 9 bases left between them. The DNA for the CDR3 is TGTGCCTGGAAGCAGGGGATGAACACTGAAGCTTTCTTT. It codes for CAWKQGMNTEAFF.

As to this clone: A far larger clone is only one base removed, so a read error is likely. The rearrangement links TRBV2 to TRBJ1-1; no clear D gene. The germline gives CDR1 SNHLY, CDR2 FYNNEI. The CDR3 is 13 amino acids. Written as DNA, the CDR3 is TGTGCCAGCAGTGTTTCGACAAACACTGAAGCTTCCTTT. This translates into CASSVSTNTEASF. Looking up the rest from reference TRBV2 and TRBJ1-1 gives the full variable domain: EPEVTQTPSHQVTQMGQEVILRCVPISNHLYFYWYRQILGQKVEFLVSFYNNEISEKSEIFDDQFSVERPDGSNFTLKIRSTKLEDSAMYFCASSVSTNTEASFGQGTRLTVV.

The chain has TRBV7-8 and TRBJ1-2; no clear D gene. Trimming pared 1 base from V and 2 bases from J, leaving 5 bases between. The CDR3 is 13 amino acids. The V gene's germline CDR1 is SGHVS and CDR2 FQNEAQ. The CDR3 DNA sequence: TGTGCCAGCAGCTTAGACAGCAACTATGGCTACACCTTC. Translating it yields CASSLDSNYGYTF.

In nucleotides, the CDR3 is TGCGCCAGCAGCCAAGAGGGACACCCCACCGGGGAGCTGTTTTTT. Translating it yields CASSQEGHPTGELFF. The V and J genes are TRBV4-1 and TRBJ2-2; D is possibly TRBD1 (6 bases). The CDR3 length is 15 residues. V gave up 0 bases and J gave up 4 bases, with 9 bases separating them. The germline V gene has CDR1 MGHRA and CDR2 YSYEKL.